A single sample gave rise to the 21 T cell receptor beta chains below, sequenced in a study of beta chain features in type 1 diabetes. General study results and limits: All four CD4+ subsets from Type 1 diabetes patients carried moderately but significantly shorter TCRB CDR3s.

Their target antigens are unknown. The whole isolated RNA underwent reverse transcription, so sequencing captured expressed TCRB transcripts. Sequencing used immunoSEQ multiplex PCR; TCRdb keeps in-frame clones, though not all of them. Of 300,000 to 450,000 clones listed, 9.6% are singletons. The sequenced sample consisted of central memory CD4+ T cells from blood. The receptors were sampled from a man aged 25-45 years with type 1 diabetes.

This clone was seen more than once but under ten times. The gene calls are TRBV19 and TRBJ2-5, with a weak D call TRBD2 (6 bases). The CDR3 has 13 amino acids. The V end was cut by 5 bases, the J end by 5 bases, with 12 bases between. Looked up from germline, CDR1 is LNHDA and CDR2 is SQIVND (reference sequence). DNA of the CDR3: TGTGCCAGTAGTTCGGGACTGGGGGAGACCCAGTACTTC. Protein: CASSSGLGETQYF.

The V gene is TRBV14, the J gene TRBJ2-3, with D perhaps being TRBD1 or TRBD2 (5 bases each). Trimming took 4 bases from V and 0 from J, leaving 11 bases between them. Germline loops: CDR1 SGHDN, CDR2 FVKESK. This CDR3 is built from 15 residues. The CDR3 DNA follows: TGTGCCAGCAGCCTGGGACGGTCTAGCACAGATACGCAGTATTTT. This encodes CASSLGRSSTDTQYF.

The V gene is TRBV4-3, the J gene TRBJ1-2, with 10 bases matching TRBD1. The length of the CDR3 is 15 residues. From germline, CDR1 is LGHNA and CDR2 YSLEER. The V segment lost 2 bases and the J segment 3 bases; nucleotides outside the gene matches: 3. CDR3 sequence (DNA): TGCGCCAGCAGCCAAAGGACAGGGGGAGACTATGGCTACACCTTC. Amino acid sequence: CASSQRTGGDYGYTF.

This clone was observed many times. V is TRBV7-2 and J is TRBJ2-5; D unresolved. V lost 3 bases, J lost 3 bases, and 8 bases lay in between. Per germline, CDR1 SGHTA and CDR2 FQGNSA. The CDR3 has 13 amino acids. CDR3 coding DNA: TGTGCCAGCAGCTTGATTCACGAAGAGACCCAGTACTTC. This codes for CASSLIHEETQYF.

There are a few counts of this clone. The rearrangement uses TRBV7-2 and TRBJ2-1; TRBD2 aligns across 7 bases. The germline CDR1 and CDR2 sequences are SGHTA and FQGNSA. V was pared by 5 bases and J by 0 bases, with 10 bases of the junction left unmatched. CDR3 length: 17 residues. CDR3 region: CASSLGLVAGSYNEQFF. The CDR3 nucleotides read TGTGCCAGCAGCCTCGGACTAGTAGCTGGCTCCTACAATGAGCAGTTCTTC.

In DNA form, the CDR3 reads TGTGCCAGCAGTCAAGGGACTAGCGGAGAGACCCAGTACTTC. Translation gives CASSQGTSGETQYF. The chain carries TRBV6-6 and TRBJ2-5; 11 positions match TRBD2. Germline values: CDR1 MNHNY, CDR2 SVGAGI (reference sequence). V lost 5 bases to trimming and J lost 4 bases; unmatched junction nucleotides: 3. This CDR3 has 14 residues.

As DNA, the CDR3 is TGTGCCAGCAGCCAGGGACTAGCGGGAATGTATGAGCAGTTCTTC. Translation gives CASSQGLAGMYEQFF. The rearrangement uses TRBV7-2 and TRBJ2-1, with 13 bases matching TRBD2. V lost 5 bases, J lost 8 bases, and 6 bases stayed unmatched. CDR1 SGHTA and CDR2 FQGNSA come from the germline V gene. The CDR3 runs to 15 residues.

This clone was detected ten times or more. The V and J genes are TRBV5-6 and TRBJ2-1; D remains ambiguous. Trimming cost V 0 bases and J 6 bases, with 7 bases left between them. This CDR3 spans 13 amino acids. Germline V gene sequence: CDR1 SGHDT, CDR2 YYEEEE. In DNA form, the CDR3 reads TGTGCCAGCAGCTTGGACTTGATCAATGAGCAGTTCTTC. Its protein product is CASSLDLINEQFF.

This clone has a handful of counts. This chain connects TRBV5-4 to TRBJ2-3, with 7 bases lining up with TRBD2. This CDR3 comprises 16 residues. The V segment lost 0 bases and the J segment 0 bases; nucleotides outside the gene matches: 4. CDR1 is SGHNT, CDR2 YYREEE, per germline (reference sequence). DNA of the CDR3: TGTGCCAGCAGCTTGGAAGGACTAGAAAGCACAGATACGCAGTATTTT. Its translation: CASSLEGLESTDTQYF.

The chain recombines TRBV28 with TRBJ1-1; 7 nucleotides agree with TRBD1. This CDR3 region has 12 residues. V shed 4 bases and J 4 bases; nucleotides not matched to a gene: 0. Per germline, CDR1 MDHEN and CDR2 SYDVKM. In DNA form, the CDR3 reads TGTGCCAGCAGTTACAGGGGCACTGAAGCTTTCTTT. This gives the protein CASSYRGTEAFF.

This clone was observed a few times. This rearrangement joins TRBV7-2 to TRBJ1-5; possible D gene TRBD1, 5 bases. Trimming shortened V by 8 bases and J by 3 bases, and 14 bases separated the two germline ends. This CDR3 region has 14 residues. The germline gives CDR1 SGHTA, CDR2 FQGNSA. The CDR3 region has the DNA TGTGCCAGCTCGACGGGACTGTTCAATCAGCCCCAGCATTTT. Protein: CASSTGLFNQPQHF.

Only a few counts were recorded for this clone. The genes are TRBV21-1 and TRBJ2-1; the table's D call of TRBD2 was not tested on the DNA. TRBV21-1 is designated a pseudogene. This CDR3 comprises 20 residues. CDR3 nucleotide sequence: TGTGCCAGCAGCAAAGCGGTGGAGGGCAGGGCGGCAAGTCCTTCCAATGAGCAGTTCTTC. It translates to CASSKAVEGRAASPSNEQFF.

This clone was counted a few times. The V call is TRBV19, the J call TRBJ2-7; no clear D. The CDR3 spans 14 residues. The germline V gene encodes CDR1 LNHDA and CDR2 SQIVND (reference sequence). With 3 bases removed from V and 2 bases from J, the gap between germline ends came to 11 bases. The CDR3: CASSIGYPTYEQYF. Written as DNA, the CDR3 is TGTGCCAGTAGTATCGGGTACCCGACCTACGAGCAGTACTTC.

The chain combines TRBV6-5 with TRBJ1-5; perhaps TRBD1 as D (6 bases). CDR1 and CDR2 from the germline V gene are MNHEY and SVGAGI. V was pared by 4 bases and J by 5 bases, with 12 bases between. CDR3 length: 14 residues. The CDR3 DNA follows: TGTGCCAGCAGTTTGAGTTACAGGGATCAGCCCCAGCATTTT. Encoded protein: CASSLSYRDQPQHF.

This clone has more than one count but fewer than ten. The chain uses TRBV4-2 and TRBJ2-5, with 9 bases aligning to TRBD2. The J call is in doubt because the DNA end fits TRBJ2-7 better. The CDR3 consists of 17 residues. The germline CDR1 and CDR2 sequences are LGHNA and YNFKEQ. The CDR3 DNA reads TGTGCCAGCAGCCAAGATACTAGCGGGTACAACTCCTACGAGCAGTACTTC. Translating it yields CASSQDTSGYNSYEQYF.

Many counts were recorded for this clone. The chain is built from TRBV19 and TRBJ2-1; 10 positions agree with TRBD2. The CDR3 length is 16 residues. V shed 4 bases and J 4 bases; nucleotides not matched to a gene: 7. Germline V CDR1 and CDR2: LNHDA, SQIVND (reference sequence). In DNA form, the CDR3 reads TGTGCCAGTAGTAACCCGGGACTAGCGCGTTACAATGAGCAGTTCTTC. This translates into CASSNPGLARYNEQFF.

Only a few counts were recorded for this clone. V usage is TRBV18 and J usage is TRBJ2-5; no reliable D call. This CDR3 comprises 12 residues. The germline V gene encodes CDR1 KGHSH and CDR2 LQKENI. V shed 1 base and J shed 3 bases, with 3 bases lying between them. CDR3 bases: TGTGCCAGCTCACCACTTAAAGAGACCCAGTACTTC. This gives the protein CASSPLKETQYF.

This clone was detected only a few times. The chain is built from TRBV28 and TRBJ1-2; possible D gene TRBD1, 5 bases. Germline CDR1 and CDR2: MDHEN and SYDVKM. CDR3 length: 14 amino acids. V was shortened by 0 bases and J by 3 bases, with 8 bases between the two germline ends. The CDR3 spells CASSLWAGHYGYTF. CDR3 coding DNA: TGTGCCAGCAGTTTATGGGCAGGGCACTATGGCTACACCTTC.

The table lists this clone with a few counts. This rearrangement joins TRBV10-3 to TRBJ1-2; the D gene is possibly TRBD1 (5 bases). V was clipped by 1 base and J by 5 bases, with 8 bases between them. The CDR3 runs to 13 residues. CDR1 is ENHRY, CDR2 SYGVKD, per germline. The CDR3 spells CAISEWGRYGYTF. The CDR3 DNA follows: TGTGCCATCAGTGAGTGGGGCAGGTATGGCTACACCTTC.

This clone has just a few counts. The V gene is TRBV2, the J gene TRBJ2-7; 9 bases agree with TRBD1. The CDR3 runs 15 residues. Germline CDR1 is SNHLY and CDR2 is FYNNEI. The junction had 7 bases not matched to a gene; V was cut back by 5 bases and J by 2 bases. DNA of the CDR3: TGTGCCAGCAGTTCCCAGACAGGGGGGCCCTACGAGCAGTACTTC. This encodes CASSSQTGGPYEQYF.

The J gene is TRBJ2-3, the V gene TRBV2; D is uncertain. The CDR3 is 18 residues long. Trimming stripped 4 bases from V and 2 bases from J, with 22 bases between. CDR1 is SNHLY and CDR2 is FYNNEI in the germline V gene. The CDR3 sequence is CASSVSSRRSQLTDTQYF. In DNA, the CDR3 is TGTGCCAGCAGTGTTTCGTCAAGACGCAGCCAACTCACAGATACGCAGTATTTT.